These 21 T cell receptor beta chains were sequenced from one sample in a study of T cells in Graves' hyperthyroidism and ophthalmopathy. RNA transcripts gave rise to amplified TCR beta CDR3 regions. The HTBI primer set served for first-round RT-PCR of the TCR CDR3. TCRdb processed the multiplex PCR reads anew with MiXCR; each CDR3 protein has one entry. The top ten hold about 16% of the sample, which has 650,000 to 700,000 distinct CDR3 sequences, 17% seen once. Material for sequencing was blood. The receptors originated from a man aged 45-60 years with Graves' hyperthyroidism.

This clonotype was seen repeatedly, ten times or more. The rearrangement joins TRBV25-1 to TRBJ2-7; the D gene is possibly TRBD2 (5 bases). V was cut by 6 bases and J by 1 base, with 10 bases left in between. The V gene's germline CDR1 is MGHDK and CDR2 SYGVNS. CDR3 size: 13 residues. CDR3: CASSSSPSYEQYF. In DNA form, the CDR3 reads TGTGCCAGCAGCTCTAGCCCGTCCTACGAGCAGTACTTC.

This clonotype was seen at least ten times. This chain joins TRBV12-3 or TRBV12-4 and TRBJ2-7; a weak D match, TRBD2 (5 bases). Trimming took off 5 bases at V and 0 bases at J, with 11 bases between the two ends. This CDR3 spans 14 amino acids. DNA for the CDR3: TGTGCCAGCAGTGGGCGGGTTGACTCCTACGAGCAGTACTTC. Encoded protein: CASSGRVDSYEQYF.

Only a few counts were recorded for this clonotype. The CDR3 loop reads CASAVGETTEAFF. The CDR3, as DNA: TGCGCCAGCGCGGTTGGGGAGACGACTGAAGCTTTCTTT. The chain links TRBV5-1 to TRBJ1-1, with no clear D. Germline values: CDR1 SGHRS, CDR2 YFSETQ. The CDR3 has 13 amino acids. V was trimmed by 7 bases and J by 5 bases, leaving 15 bases between them.

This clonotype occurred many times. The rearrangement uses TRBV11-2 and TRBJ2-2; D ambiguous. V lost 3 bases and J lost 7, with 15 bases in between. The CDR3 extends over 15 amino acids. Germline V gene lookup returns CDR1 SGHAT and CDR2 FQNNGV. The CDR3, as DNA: TGTGCCAGCAGCTTGGTCCGGAGCCAAGTCGGGGAGCTGTTTTTT. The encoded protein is CASSLVRSQVGELFF.

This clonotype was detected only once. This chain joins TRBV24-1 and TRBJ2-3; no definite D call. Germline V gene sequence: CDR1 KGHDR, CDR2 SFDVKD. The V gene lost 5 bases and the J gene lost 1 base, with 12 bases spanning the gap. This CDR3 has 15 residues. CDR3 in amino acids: CATSVRTDGTDTQYF. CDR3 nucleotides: TGTGCCACCAGTGTCCGGACCGACGGCACAGATACGCAGTATTTT.

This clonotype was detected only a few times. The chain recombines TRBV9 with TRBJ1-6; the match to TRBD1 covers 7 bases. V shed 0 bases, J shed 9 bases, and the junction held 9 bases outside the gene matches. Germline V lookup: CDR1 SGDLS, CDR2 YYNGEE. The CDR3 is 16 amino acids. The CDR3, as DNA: TGTGCCAGCAGCGTAGAGAGTCCCTCAGGGGGTTCACCCCTCCACTTT. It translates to CASSVESPSGGSPLHF.

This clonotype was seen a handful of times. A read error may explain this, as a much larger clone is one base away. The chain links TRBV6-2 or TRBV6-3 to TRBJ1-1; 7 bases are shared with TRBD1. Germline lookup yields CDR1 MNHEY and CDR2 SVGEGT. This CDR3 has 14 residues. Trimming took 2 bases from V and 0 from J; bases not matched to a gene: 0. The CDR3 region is CASSYDRVNTEAFF. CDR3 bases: TGTGCCAGCAGTTACGACAGGGTGAACACTGAAGCTTTCTTT.

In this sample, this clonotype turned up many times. The chain's CDR3 is CASSWGTGDTGELFF. CDR3 nucleotide sequence: TGTGCCAGCAGTTGGGGGACAGGGGACACCGGGGAGCTGTTTTTT. The chain carries TRBV28 and TRBJ2-2; 10 bases match TRBD1. The CDR3 runs to 15 residues. Germline assignment: CDR1 MDHEN and CDR2 SYDVKM. V dropped 4 bases and J dropped 3; count of bases not matched to a gene: 2.

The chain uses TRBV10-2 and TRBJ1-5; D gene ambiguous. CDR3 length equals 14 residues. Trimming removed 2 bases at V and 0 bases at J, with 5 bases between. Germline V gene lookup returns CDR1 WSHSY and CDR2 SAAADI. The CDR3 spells CASSEIGSNQPQHF. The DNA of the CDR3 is TGCGCCAGCAGTGAGATTGGTAGCAATCAGCCCCAGCATTTT.

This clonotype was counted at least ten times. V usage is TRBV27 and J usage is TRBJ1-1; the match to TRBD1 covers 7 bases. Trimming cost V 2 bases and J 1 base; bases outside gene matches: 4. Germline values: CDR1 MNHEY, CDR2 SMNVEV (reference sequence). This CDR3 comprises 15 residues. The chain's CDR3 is CASSLRQGSNTEAFF. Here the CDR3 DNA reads TGTGCCAGCAGTTTAAGACAGGGATCGAACACTGAAGCTTTCTTT.

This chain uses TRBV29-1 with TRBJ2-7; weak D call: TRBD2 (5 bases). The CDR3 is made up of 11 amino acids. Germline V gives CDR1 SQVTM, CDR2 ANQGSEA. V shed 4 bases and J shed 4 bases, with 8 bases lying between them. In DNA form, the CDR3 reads TGCAGCGTTGGTAGGGAGTACGAGCAGTACTTC. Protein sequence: CSVGREYEQYF.

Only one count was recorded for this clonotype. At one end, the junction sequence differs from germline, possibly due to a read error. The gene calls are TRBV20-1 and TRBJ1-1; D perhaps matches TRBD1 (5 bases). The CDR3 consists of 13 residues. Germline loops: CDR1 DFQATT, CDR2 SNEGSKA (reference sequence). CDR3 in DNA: TGCAGTGCTGGAGATCGGCGGGGACCTGAAGCTTTCTTT. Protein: CSAGDRRGPEAFF.

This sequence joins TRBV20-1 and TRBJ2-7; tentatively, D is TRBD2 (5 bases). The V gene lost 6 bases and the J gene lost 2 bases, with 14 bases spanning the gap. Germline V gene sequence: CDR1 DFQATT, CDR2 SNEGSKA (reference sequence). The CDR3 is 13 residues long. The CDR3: CSAADYATYEQYF. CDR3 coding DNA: TGCAGTGCCGCCGACTACGCTACCTACGAGCAGTACTTC.

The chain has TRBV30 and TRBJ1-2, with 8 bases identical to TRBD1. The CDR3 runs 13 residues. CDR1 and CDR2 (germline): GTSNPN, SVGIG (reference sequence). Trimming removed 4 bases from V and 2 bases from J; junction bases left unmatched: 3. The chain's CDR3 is CAWKDRENYGYTF. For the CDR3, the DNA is TGTGCCTGGAAGGACAGGGAGAACTATGGCTACACCTTC.

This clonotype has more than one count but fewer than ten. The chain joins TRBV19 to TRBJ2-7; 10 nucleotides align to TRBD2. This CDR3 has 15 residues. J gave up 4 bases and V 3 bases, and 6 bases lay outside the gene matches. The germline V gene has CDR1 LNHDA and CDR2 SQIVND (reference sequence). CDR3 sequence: CASSITGTSVYEQYF. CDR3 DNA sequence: TGTGCCAGTAGTATCACCGGGACTAGCGTTTACGAGCAGTACTTC.

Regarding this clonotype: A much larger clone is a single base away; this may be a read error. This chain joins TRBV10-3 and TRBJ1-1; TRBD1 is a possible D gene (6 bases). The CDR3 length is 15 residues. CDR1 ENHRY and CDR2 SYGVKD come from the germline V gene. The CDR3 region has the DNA TGTACCATCAGTGAGGGACAAGGCATGAACACTGAAGCTTTCTTT. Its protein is CTISEGQGMNTEAFF.

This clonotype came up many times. The CDR3 sequence is CAWSVGRNQPQHF. The CDR3 nucleotides read TGTGCCTGGAGTGTTGGGAGGAATCAGCCCCAGCATTTT. The chain couples TRBV30 to TRBJ1-5, with D unresolved. The ends were cut back, 0 bases at V and 4 bases at J, with 7 bases in the middle. The CDR3 sequence is 13 residues long. CDR1 GTSNPN and CDR2 SVGIG come from the germline V gene (reference sequence). Supplemented by reference TRBV30 and TRBJ1-5, the full variable domain reads SQTIHQWPATLVQPVGSPLSLECTVEGTSNPNLYWYRQAAGRGLQLLFYSVGIGQISSEVPQNLSASRPQDRQFILSSKKLLLSDSGFYLCAWSVGRNQPQHFGDGTRLSIL.

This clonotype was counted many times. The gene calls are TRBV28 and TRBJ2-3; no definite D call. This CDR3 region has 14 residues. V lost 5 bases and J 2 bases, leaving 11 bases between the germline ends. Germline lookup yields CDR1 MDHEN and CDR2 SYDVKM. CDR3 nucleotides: TGTGCCAGCAGTCGTCCAGGCTCCACAGATACGCAGTATTTT. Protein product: CASSRPGSTDTQYF.

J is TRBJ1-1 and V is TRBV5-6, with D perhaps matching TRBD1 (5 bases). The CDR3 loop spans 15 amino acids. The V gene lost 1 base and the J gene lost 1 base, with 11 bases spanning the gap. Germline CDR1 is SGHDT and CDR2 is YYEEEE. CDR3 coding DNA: TGTGCCAGCAGCTTGATTGCCGGGGCGAACACTGAAGCTTTCTTT. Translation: CASSLIAGANTEAFF.

The CDR3 here is CASSLARDRVINEQFF. CDR3 in DNA: TGTGCCAGCAGCTTAGCGCGGGACAGGGTCATTAATGAGCAGTTCTTC. This rearrangement joins TRBV7-2 to TRBJ2-1, with TRBD1 matching over 9 bases. J gave up 7 bases and V 0 bases, and 7 bases lay outside the gene matches. CDR1 and CDR2 from the germline V gene are SGHTA and FQGNSA. The CDR3 covers 16 residues.

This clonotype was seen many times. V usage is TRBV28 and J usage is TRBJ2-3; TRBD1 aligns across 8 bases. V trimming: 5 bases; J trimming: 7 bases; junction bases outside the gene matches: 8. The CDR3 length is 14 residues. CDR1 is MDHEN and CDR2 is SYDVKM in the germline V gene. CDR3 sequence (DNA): TGTGCCAGCAGTCCGCAGGGGGCGTTGAATACGCAGTATTTT. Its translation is CASSPQGALNTQYF.